Listed below are T cell receptor beta chains from one sample, sequenced in a study of T cells after yellow fever vaccination. Each CDR3 protein is one row after TCRdb ran MiXCR on the 5' RACE reads. Among roughly 150,000 distinct CDR3 sequences, 7.7% were seen once, and the ten largest hold about 0.73%. The material sequenced was CD4+ T cells sorted from PBMCs, taken 5 days after the yellow fever booster vaccination. The receptors stem from a man aged 25 to 45 who received the YFV17D yellow fever vaccine. Both conserved end residues are part of each CDR3. The D gene is left open where the match is weak. Size is stated for part of the rows, as once, few or many counts, or as a class when the clone is expanded.

d_gene	v_gene	j_gene	abundance	CDR3nt	CDR3aa
.	TRBV20-1	TRBJ2-5	many	TGCAGTGCCCGCAGGGGGCTAGCGGGACGCGAGACCCAGTACTTC	CSARRGLAGRETQYF
.	TRBV5-1	TRBJ2-7	many	TGCGCCAGCAGTCGAGGGACACAGTCCTACGAGCAGTACTTC	CASSRGTQSYEQYF
.	TRBV28	TRBJ2-1	many	TGTGCCAGCAGTTCCCCCCCGGTTCAGCCGGAGCAGTTCTTC	CASSSPPVQPEQFF
.	TRBV7-9	TRBJ1-4	many	TGTGCCAGCAGCTCTTCAGGGATTAATGAAAAACTGTTTTTT	CASSSSGINEKLFF
.	TRBV6-2/TRBV6-3	TRBJ2-1	many	TGTGCCAGCGGAGGATCAACGGGCAATGAGCAGTTCTTC	CASGGSTGNEQFF
.	TRBV20-1	TRBJ2-5	many	TGCAGTGCTCTAGGTCTGGGTGAGACCCAGTACTTC	CSALGLGETQYF
TRBD1	TRBV6-2/TRBV6-3	TRBJ2-7	few	TGTGCCAGCAGACGAACCGGGACAGAGGCCTACGAGCAGTACTTC	CASRRTGTEAYEQYF
TRBD1	TRBV7-2	TRBJ1-5	many	TGTGCCAGCAGCCTGACAGGGAATAGCAATCAGCCCCAGCATTTT	CASSLTGNSNQPQHF
TRBD1	TRBV12-3/TRBV12-4	TRBJ1-3	many	TGTGCCAGCAGCTCCACAGACAGGGCCTCTGGAAACACCATATATTTT	CASSSTDRASGNTIYF
.	TRBV3-1	TRBJ1-2	many	TGTGCCAGCAGCCCCTCCGGGGTACGGGACTATGGCTACACCTTC	CASSPSGVRDYGYTF
.	TRBV5-1	TRBJ1-1	many	TGCGCCAGCAGTTTTCACAGGGCACCGTCTGAAGCTTTCTTT	CASSFHRAPSEAFF
TRBD2	TRBV20-1	TRBJ2-7	many	TGCAGTGCTAGAGGCGTAGCGGGAAATCGGTACGAGCAGTACTTC	CSARGVAGNRYEQYF
TRBD2	TRBV7-2	TRBJ2-7	many	TGTGCCAGCAGCTTAGAGCTAGCGGGATGGTACGAGCAGTACTTC	CASSLELAGWYEQYF
TRBD2	TRBV7-3	TRBJ2-3	.	TGTGCCAGCAGCAAAGCGGGAGGGCTGACAGATACGCAGTATTTT	CASSKAGGLTDTQYF
TRBD1	TRBV5-1	TRBJ2-1	many	TGCGCCAGCAGCCGGGACAGGGGGCGTTACAATGAGCAGTTCTTC	CASSRDRGRYNEQFF
.	TRBV24-1	TRBJ2-5	many	TGTGCCACCAGTGATTTCGGGACACCCGAAGAGACCCAGTACTTC	CATSDFGTPEETQYF
.	TRBV6-1	TRBJ1-1	many	TGTGCCAGCAGTGCCAGGGCTCCGGGGGGCTCTGAAGCTTTCTTT	CASSARAPGGSEAFF
TRBD1	TRBV28	TRBJ2-7	few	TGTGCCAGCAGGGTGGGGACAGGGGCCTACGAGCAGTACTTC	CASRVGTGAYEQYF
TRBD2	TRBV7-2	TRBJ2-1	many	TGTGCCAGCAACCAACGAAGCGGGAGGGTCTACAATGAGCAGTTCTTC	CASNQRSGRVYNEQFF
.	TRBV30	TRBJ1-1	.	TGTGCCTGGCGGGGTGTAGGGGTAGGGGCTGAAGCTTTCTTT	CAWRGVGVGAEAFF
.	TRBV7-2	TRBJ1-1	.	TGTGCCAGCATCGGACAGCCGAACACTGAAGCTTTCTTT	CASIGQPNTEAFF
TRBD2	TRBV20-1	TRBJ2-1	many	TGCAGTGCTAGAGCTGGCCTAGCGGCCTACAATGAGCAGTTCTTC	CSARAGLAAYNEQFF
TRBD1	TRBV20-1	TRBJ2-3	many	TGCAGTGCTTCCGGGACAGGTAGCACAGATACGCAGTATTTT	CSASGTGSTDTQYF
.	TRBV24-1	TRBJ1-5	many	TGTGCCACCAGTGATTACGGACACCGGGACTTTAGCAATCAGCCCCAGCATTTT	CATSDYGHRDFSNQPQHF